The 9 T cell receptor beta chains reported below all come from one sample, sequenced in a study of T cells in Graves' hyperthyroidism and ophthalmopathy. The TCR beta CDR3 regions underwent amplification using RNA transcripts as the source. Using the HTBI primer set, a first-round RT-PCR was run on the TCR CDR3. TCRdb redid the calling of the multiplex PCR reads with MiXCR, one entry per CDR3 protein. The table lists more than 40,000 distinct CDR3 sequences, approximately 50% of them singletons, with roughly a third in the top ten. The material sequenced was peripheral blood or thyroid tissue (not recorded which). The source of these receptors is a woman in her fifties or sixties with Graves' hyperthyroidism.

This clonotype was observed at least ten times. The J gene is TRBJ2-5, the V gene TRBV7-9, with D tentatively TRBD1 or TRBD2 (5 bases each). Germline CDR1 is SEHNR and CDR2 is FQNEAQ (reference sequence). The CDR3 has 18 residues. The germline V and J ends were trimmed by 5 bases and 5 bases, with 27 bases remaining between them. The CDR3 region has the DNA TGTGCCAGCAGCACGACCGGGACGCTTGGAGAAAATTGGGAGACCCAGTACTTC. Translation gives CASSTTGTLGENWETQYF.

This rearrangement joins TRBV28 to TRBJ2-2; the match to TRBD1 covers 10 bases. V gave up 5 bases and J gave up 6 bases; unmatched junction bases: 6. In germline, CDR1 is MDHEN, CDR2 SYDVKM. The CDR3 has 15 amino acids. The CDR3 bases are TGTGCCAGCAGTATGGACAGGGGGTACCCCGGGGAGCTGTTTTTT. Translating it yields CASSMDRGYPGELFF. The full variable domain, in which reference TRBV28 and TRBJ2-2 provide the parts outside the CDR3, is DVKVTQSSRYLVKRTGEKVFLECVQDMDHENMFWYRQDPGLGLRLIYFSYDVKMKEKGDIPEGYSVSREKKERFSLILESASTNQTSMYLCASSMDRGYPGELFFGEGSRLTVL.

This clonotype has at least ten counts. This chain uses TRBV30 with TRBJ1-2, with D hard to call. V gave up 0 bases and J gave up 7 bases, with 12 bases separating them. The germline gives CDR1 GTSNPN, CDR2 SVGIG (reference sequence). There are 13 residues in the CDR3. DNA of the CDR3: TGTGCCTGGAGTGTAGAGGAAGTGGGTGGCTACACCTTC. The encoded protein is CAWSVEEVGGYTF.

The rearrangement uses TRBV10-3 and TRBJ1-6, with D perhaps TRBD1 (5 bases). CDR1 and CDR2 (germline): ENHRY, SYGVKD. The CDR3 covers 15 residues. Trimming cost V 11 bases and J 5 bases, with 19 bases left between them. The CDR3 protein is CAHSQGGRDNSPLHF. As DNA, the CDR3 is TGTGCCCATTCCCAGGGCGGGAGAGATAATTCACCCCTCCACTTT.

This clonotype has ten or more counts. The V and J genes are TRBV28 and TRBJ1-1; TRBD1 matches at 7 bases. The CDR3 is 16 amino acids. Germline V gene data show CDR1 as MDHEN and CDR2 as SYDVKM. The ends lost 1 base at V and 3 bases at J; junction bases unmatched: 8. CDR3 nucleotide sequence: TGTGCCAGCAGTTTATACTACAGGGGAGACTACACTGAAGCTTTCTTT. Its translation is CASSLYYRGDYTEAFF.

V usage is TRBV7-6 and J usage is TRBJ1-2, with D possibly being TRBD1 (5 bases). Trimming shortened V by 6 bases and J by 1 base, and 18 bases separated the two germline ends. The CDR3 spans 16 residues. Germline V gives CDR1 SGHVS, CDR2 FNYEAQ. The CDR3 here is CASRSSGGAFNYGYTF. The CDR3 coding sequence is TGTGCCAGCAGGTCATCTGGAGGGGCTTTTAACTATGGCTACACCTTC. Drawing the rest from reference TRBV7-6 and TRBJ1-2, the complete variable domain is GAGVSQSPRYKVTKRGQDVALRCDPISGHVSLYWYRQALGQGPEFLTYFNYEAQQDKSGLPNDRFSAERPEGSISTLTIQRTEQRDSAMYRCASRSSGGAFNYGYTFGSGTRLTVV.

The V call is TRBV15, the J call TRBJ2-5, with 8 positions matching TRBD2. V trimming: 3 bases; J trimming: 3 bases; junction bases outside the gene matches: 3. There are 14 residues in the CDR3. Germline V CDR1 and CDR2: LNHNV, YYDKDF (reference sequence). As DNA, the CDR3 is TGTGCCACCAGCAGGGTACTAGCGGAAGAGACCCAGTACTTC. It specifies CATSRVLAEETQYF.

This chain uses TRBV7-9 with TRBJ2-2; D possibly corresponds to TRBD1 (6 bases). The CDR3 is 15 amino acids. Trimming cost V 8 bases and J 4 bases, with 17 bases left between them. Germline CDR1 and CDR2: SEHNR and FQNEAQ (reference sequence). The CDR3, as DNA: TGTGCCAGCGGCCCTGACAGGATCAGCACCGGGGAGCTGTTTTTT. This sequence encodes CASGPDRISTGELFF. The whole variable domain, filled in from reference TRBV7-9 and TRBJ2-2, reads DTGVSQNPRHKITKRGQNVTFRCDPISEHNRLYWYRQTLGQGPEFLTYFQNEAQLEKSRLLSDRFSAERPKGSFSTLEIQRTEQGDSAMYLCASGPDRISTGELFFGEGSRLTVL.

Ten or more counts support this clonotype. The chain carries TRBV29-1 and TRBJ1-2; D might be TRBD1 (5 bases). V was trimmed by 3 bases and J by 7 bases, leaving 9 bases between them. CDR3 length equals 11 residues. Germline V gene data show CDR1 as SQVTM and CDR2 as ANQGSEA. The CDR3 spells CSVEGRAGYTF. CDR3 sequence (DNA): TGCAGCGTTGAGGGCAGGGCTGGCTACACCTTC.